This record concerns one TCR beta chain sequence. This entry belongs to a study of blood T cell repertoires in COVID-19. Study information: Sources were T cells, B-cell-depleted T cells, or PBMCs; the material itself was cDNA or gDNA.

Original methodology: Reference gene primer amplification gave estimated nucleated cell counts. Produced via immunoSEQ multiplex PCR; TCRdb's table is partial and in-frame only. That table supplies the V and J calls and clone size; D and trimming were determined from the DNA. The sample shows 90,000 to 110,000 clones, nearly 85% of them seen only once. The CDR3 length is 16 residues. The V gene lost 0 bases and the J gene lost 4 bases, with 16 bases spanning the gap. Germline assignment: CDR1 SGHRS and CDR2 YFSETQ. Sequences were obtained from peripheral blood. The genes are TRBV5-1 and TRBJ1-2; D is perhaps TRBD1 (6 bases). This receptor was identified in a woman aged 45-65 years with acute or convalescent COVID-19. CDR3 sequence reads: CASSLEGGIPRYGYTF. The CDR3 DNA reads TGCGCCAGCAGCTTGGAGGGGGGGATCCCCCGCTATGGCTACACCTTC. Looking up the rest from reference TRBV5-1 and TRBJ1-2 gives the full variable domain: KAGVTQTPRYLIKTRGQQVTLSCSPISGHRSVSWYQQTPGQGLQFLFEYFSETQRNKGNFPGRFSGRQFSNSRSEMNVSTLELGDSALYLCASSLEGGIPRYGYTFGSGTRLTVV.